Below are 24 T cell receptor beta chains sequenced from a single sample in a study of CD8+ T cells in alopecia areata (dated 2018 in TCRdb). Library prep was done by the immunoSEQ multiplex PCR assay. RNA was extracted from all samples and reverse transcribed into cDNA, which served as template for TCR sequencing. This is the immuneACCESS table as TCRdb keeps it, with only in-frame sequences that have V and J called. A part of the clones is gone; compared with another copy, unresolved V genes explain less than half, and the rest is unexplained. A total of about 170,000 clones appear in this sample, about 54% of them only once. 16% of the sample is in the top ten clones. Read against the paper, the sample's treatment or condition label means: oral pan-JAK inhibitor, 5-10 mg twice daily. The material sequenced was CD4+ T cells sorted from blood, taken at approximately week 56, from a patient treated with tofacitinib. The receptors come from a human donor with alopecia areata.

The chain joins TRBV4-2 to TRBJ2-3; D remains unclear. The CDR3 is 12 amino acids. The V gene's germline CDR1 is LGHNA and CDR2 YNFKEQ. V lost 0 bases to trimming and J lost 6 bases, with 4 bases between them. This chain's CDR3 is CASSQEGDTQYF. The CDR3 DNA sequence: TGTGCCAGCAGCCAAGAGGGGGATACGCAGTATTTT.

The chain has TRBV29-1 and TRBJ2-5; TRBD2 might be the D (7 bases). V was cut by 6 bases and J by 1 base, with 12 bases left in between. The CDR3 has 13 residues. CDR1 is SQVTM, CDR2 ANQGSEA, per germline. CDR3 nucleotide sequence: TGCAGCGTATCACGGGGGGCCCAAGAGACCCAGTACTTC. Protein sequence: CSVSRGAQETQYF.

The rearrangement joins TRBV5-1 to TRBJ1-5, with 8 bases matching TRBD1. The V and J ends lost 4 bases and 6 bases, in that order; junction bases with no gene match: 3. Germline-derived CDR1 and CDR2 are SGHRS and YFSETQ. This CDR3 region has 13 residues. CDR3 nucleotide sequence: TGCGCCAGCAGCGGACAGGGCGGTCAGCCCCAGCATTTT. This translates into CASSGQGGQPQHF.

The V gene is TRBV6-1, the J gene TRBJ1-1; 7 nucleotides line up with TRBD1. The CDR3 covers 14 residues. Germline loops: CDR1 MNHNS, CDR2 SASEGT. The V and J ends lost 8 bases and 5 bases, in that order; junction bases with no gene match: 11. Here the CDR3 reads CASVRQGWITEAFF. The CDR3 nucleotides are TGTGCCAGCGTTCGACAGGGATGGATAACTGAAGCTTTCTTT.

J is TRBJ2-5 and V is TRBV10-3; the match to TRBD2 covers 14 bases. V dropped 10 bases and J dropped 4; count of bases not matched to a gene: 2. Per the germline V gene, CDR1 is ENHRY and CDR2 is SYGVKD. The length of the CDR3 is 13 residues. CDR3 nucleotide sequence: TGTGCCAGCGGACTAGCGGGGGGAGAGACCCAGTACTTC. Translated: CASGLAGGETQYF.

This chain links TRBV15 with TRBJ1-2, with unresolved D. The length of the CDR3 is 12 residues. The V end lost 0 bases, the J end lost 6 bases, and 5 bases lay between the germline ends. CDR1 is LNHNV and CDR2 is YYDKDF in the germline V gene (reference sequence). The CDR3 loop reads CATSRDVNGYTF. CDR3 coding DNA: TGTGCCACCAGCAGAGATGTGAATGGCTACACCTTC.

Concerning this clone itself: This specimen includes other DNA sequences encoding the same CDR3. The rearrangement uses TRBV20-1 and TRBJ1-4, with unresolved D. Looked up from germline, CDR1 is DFQATT and CDR2 is SNEGSKA (reference sequence). With 1 base removed from V and 7 bases from J, the gap between germline ends came to 1 base. The CDR3 extends over 10 amino acids. CDR3 residues: CSARGEKLFF. DNA for the CDR3: TGCAGTGCTAGAGGTGAAAAACTGTTTTTT.

In its sample, this clone was seen a few times. Here the CDR3 DNA reads TGCGCCAGCAGCCAAGAATCCATCAATCAGCCCCAGCATTTT. It is translated as CASSQESINQPQHF. The chain has TRBV4-1 and TRBJ1-5, with D hard to call. Trimming removed 0 bases at V and 3 bases at J, with 6 bases between. CDR1 is MGHRA and CDR2 is YSYEKL in the germline V gene. The CDR3 extends over 14 amino acids.

The rearrangement joins TRBV6-5 to TRBJ1-4; no definite D call. This CDR3 region has 12 residues. CDR1 is MNHEY and CDR2 is SVGAGI in the germline V gene. V was pared by 8 bases and J by 8 bases, with 12 bases between. CDR3 protein: CASGYMGEKLFF. Here the CDR3 DNA reads TGTGCCAGCGGGTACATGGGGGAAAAACTGTTTTTT.

The chain recombines TRBV27 with TRBJ2-7; D unclear. The CDR3 extends over 15 amino acids. V was shortened by 4 bases and J by 1 base, with 14 bases between the two germline ends. The germline V gene has CDR1 MNHEY and CDR2 SMNVEV (reference sequence). This CDR3 is CASSSVPDRSYEQYF. CDR3 coding DNA: TGTGCCAGCAGTTCTGTACCGGACCGATCCTACGAGCAGTACTTC.

About this clone: Sequence at one end of the junction differs from germline and may be a read error. This chain connects TRBV5-1 to TRBJ2-3; 7 bases are shared with TRBD2. The CDR3 loop spans 19 amino acids. Germline V gene lookup returns CDR1 SGHRS and CDR2 YFSETQ. The CDR3 nucleotides are TGCGCCAGTAGCTCTCGCGAGAGCGGCCTAGCGGATACTACAGATACGCAGTATTTC. Protein: CASSSRESGLADTTDTQYF.

The chain is built from TRBV29-1 and TRBJ1-5, with 7 bases that match TRBD1. The germline gives CDR1 SQVTM, CDR2 ANQGSEA. The J segment lost 2 bases and the V segment lost 7 bases, leaving 5 bases of the junction unmatched. The length of the CDR3 is 13 residues. The CDR3 DNA sequence: TGCAGCGCCAAAACAGGGGGCAATCAGCCCCAGCATTTT. It yields the protein CSAKTGGNQPQHF.

The V gene is TRBV30, the J gene TRBJ1-1; a possible D gene is TRBD1 (6 bases). The CDR3 is made up of 13 amino acids. Per germline, CDR1 GTSNPN and CDR2 SVGIG (reference sequence). With 5 bases removed from V and 0 bases from J, the gap between germline ends came to 10 bases. The CDR3 loop is CAWLGQLNTEAFF. The CDR3 bases are TGTGCCTGGTTGGGACAACTGAACACTGAAGCTTTCTTT. The full variable domain, in which reference TRBV30 and TRBJ1-1 provide the parts outside the CDR3, is SQTIHQWPATLVQPVGSPLSLECTVEGTSNPNLYWYRQAAGRGLQLLFYSVGIGQISSEVPQNLSASRPQDRQFILSSKKLLLSDSGFYLCAWLGQLNTEAFFGQGTRLTVV.

The CDR3: CATSRDQRVTEAFF. The CDR3, as DNA: TGTGCCACCAGCAGAGATCAAAGGGTTACTGAAGCTTTCTTT. V and J are TRBV15 and TRBJ1-1, with unresolved D. Germline V lookup: CDR1 LNHNV, CDR2 YYDKDF (reference sequence). CDR3 size: 14 residues. V was shortened by 0 bases and J by 5 bases, with 10 bases between the two germline ends.

The CDR3 DNA reads as TGTGCCAGCAGTTCCGGGGGTGGCGAGCAGTACTTC. Translating gives CASSSGGGEQYF. The genes are TRBV6-5 and TRBJ2-7; a weak D match, TRBD2 (6 bases). Trimming took 4 bases from V and 6 from J, leaving 10 bases between them. Germline CDR1 and CDR2: MNHEY and SVGAGI. The CDR3 length is 12 residues.

The gene calls are TRBV9 and TRBJ2-3; D is tentatively TRBD1 or TRBD2 (5 bases each). Trimming cost V 0 bases and J 2 bases, with 10 bases left between them. Per germline, CDR1 SGDLS and CDR2 YYNGEE. This CDR3 is 15 amino acids long. CDR3 bases: TGTGCCAGCAGCGTAGTTGGGGGACCCACAGATACGCAGTATTTT. The encoded protein is CASSVVGGPTDTQYF.

The rearrangement links TRBV4-1 to TRBJ2-7; TRBD2 might be the D (5 bases). V was clipped by 4 bases and J by 7 bases, with 17 bases between them. The CDR3 spans 14 residues. The germline V gene has CDR1 MGHRA and CDR2 YSYEKL. CDR3 sequence reads: CASSRPGSLGEQYF. CDR3 nucleotides: TGCGCCAGCAGCCGTCCGGGGAGTCTTGGGGAGCAGTACTTC.

This clone occurred a few times. The V call is TRBV7-8, the J call TRBJ2-7, with D possibly TRBD2 on 8 matching bases. This CDR3 region has 16 residues. From germline, CDR1 is SGHVS and CDR2 FQNEAQ. V was trimmed by 5 bases and J by 0 bases, leaving 17 bases between them. The CDR3 spells CASSPREGASSYEQYF. The DNA of the CDR3 is TGTGCCAGCAGCCCCCGGGAGGGGGCAAGCTCCTACGAGCAGTACTTC.

The sample holds a few counts of this clone. The CDR3 DNA reads as TGTGCCTGCGGGGTCCACCTACAAGAGACCCAGTACTTC. Translation gives CACGVHLQETQYF. The rearrangement uses TRBV2 and TRBJ2-5; possibly TRBD2 for D (6 bases). V lost 11 bases and J lost 2, with 15 bases in between. Per germline, CDR1 SNHLY and CDR2 FYNNEI. The CDR3 extends over 13 amino acids.

This clone was seen a handful of times. CDR3 region: CSARLTDTQYF. DNA for the CDR3: TGCAGCGCCAGGCTGACAGATACGCAGTATTTT. The chain uses TRBV29-1 and TRBJ2-3; D remains ambiguous. Trimming pared 7 bases from V and 3 bases from J, leaving 8 bases between. The CDR3 is 11 amino acids. Germline V lookup: CDR1 SQVTM, CDR2 ANQGSEA.

This chain links TRBV15 with TRBJ2-5; 8 bases match TRBD1. J lost 0 bases, V lost 5 bases, and 8 bases had no gene match. CDR1 is LNHNV, CDR2 YYDKDF, per germline (reference sequence). The CDR3 consists of 16 residues. The CDR3, as DNA: TGTGCCACCAGCGGTTACAGGGGGACCAACCAAGAGACCCAGTACTTC. This gives the protein CATSGYRGTNQETQYF.

The chain couples TRBV15 to TRBJ2-7; D remains unclear. The V and J ends lost 0 bases and 3 bases respectively, with 9 bases between them. The CDR3 runs 14 residues. Germline V gene data show CDR1 as LNHNV and CDR2 as YYDKDF (reference sequence). In DNA form, the CDR3 reads TGTGCCACCAGCAGAGATCGGTGGGACTACGAGCAGTACTTC. Its translation: CATSRDRWDYEQYF. The variable domain in full, completed from reference TRBV15 and TRBJ2-7, reads DAMVIQNPRYQVTQFGKPVTLSCSQTLNHNVMYWYQQKSSQAPKLLFHYYDKDFNNEADTPDNFQSRRPNTSFCFLDIRSPGLGDTAMYLCATSRDRWDYEQYFGPGTRLTVT.

The chain uses TRBV5-6 and TRBJ2-4, with a tentative D call TRBD2 (6 bases). The ends were cut back, 2 bases at V and 0 bases at J, with 18 bases in the middle. CDR1 SGHDT and CDR2 YYEEEE come from the germline V gene. This CDR3 is 18 amino acids long. This CDR3 is CASSFFTLREVAKNIQYF. The CDR3 DNA reads as TGTGCCAGCAGCTTCTTCACTCTCAGGGAGGTAGCCAAAAACATTCAGTACTTC.

This clone was recorded a few times. The chain links TRBV25-1 to TRBJ2-5; D possibly matches TRBD1 or TRBD2 (7 bases each). V shed 1 base and J shed 3 bases, with 12 bases lying between them. Germline loops: CDR1 MGHDK, CDR2 SYGVNS. CDR3 size: 15 residues. CDR3 DNA: TGTGCCAGCAGTGAATTCGCAGGGGGGGAAGAGACCCAGTACTTC. It translates to CASSEFAGGEETQYF.